The T cell receptor (beta chain) under discussion was sequenced for a study of graft-versus-host responses after intestinal transplantation. Across the whole study: Induction using anti-thymocyte globulin, followed by tacrolimus and steroids for two to three years, was given to all recipients. General study points: Those patients showing graft-donor T cell macrochimerism displayed high graft-versus-host to host-versus-graft clonal ratios in allografts. Recipient marrow held GvH clones, some first seen in ileum or blood.

On this clone: As yet, its antigen is unknown.

Clones were read by immunoSEQ multiplex PCR, and TCRdb kept only the in-frame ones, dropping some. The sample has more than 90,000 clones; 85% to 95% are singletons. The V end lost 3 bases, the J end lost 2 bases, and 10 bases lay between the germline ends. The CDR3 is 15 residues long. Germline CDR1 is MGHDK and CDR2 is SYGVNS. Sequencing was performed on unstimulated CD8+ T cells sorted from spleen or lymph node cells, taken before transplant. This sequence joins TRBV25-1 and TRBJ2-2; D is unclear. The clonotype comes from a human donor who was the organ donor for an intestinal transplant. CDR3 coding DNA: TGTGCCAGCAGTGATGGGTTCAGCAACACCGGGGAGCTGTTTTTT. It is translated as CASSDGFSNTGELFF. Full variable domain (rest looked up from reference TRBV25-1 and TRBJ2-2): EADIYQTPRYLVIGTGKKITLECSQTMGHDKMYWYQQDPGMELHLIHYSYGVNSTEKGDLSSESTVSRIRTEHFPLTLESARPSHTSQYLCASSDGFSNTGELFFGEGSRLTVL.